The clone carrying this T cell receptor beta chain has only one observation. Its antigen is still unknown. The data were obtained in a study of siplizumab effects on memory and regulatory T cells. Findings and caveats of the study: Contribution to the alloresponse seemed major for naive T cells, which also seemed more diverse than memory cells.

Germline V gene data show CDR1 as KGHSH and CDR2 as LQKENI. The CDR3 is made up of 13 amino acids. V was trimmed by 2 bases and J by 1 base, leaving 5 bases between them. Assay: immunoSEQ multiplex PCR; the TCRdb copy retains only in-frame clones and omits some. The table shows approximately 100,000 clones, with about 91% occurring only once. What was sequenced was Tregs sorted from blood. This chain joins TRBV18 and TRBJ2-5; TRBD1 is a possible D gene (5 bases). This clonotype was sampled from a human donor in good health. Here the CDR3 reads CASSPDSQETQYF. In DNA form, the CDR3 reads TGTGCCAGCTCACCAGACAGCCAAGAGACCCAGTACTTC.